This T cell receptor (beta chain) was recovered during a study of shared clonotypes between healthy human individuals. TCRdb keeps only in-frame clones here, not all; method: immunoSEQ multiplex PCR. The table lists 1.5 million to 2.5 million clones, approximately 94% of them singletons. Naive CD8 cells lacked CD45RO, underwent positive selection for CCR7 and left out terminally differentiated effector memory CD45RA+ cells. This clonotype was obtained from a man aged 18 to 29 in good health. Sample: naive CD8+ T cells sorted from blood.

The CDR3 coding sequence is TGTGCCAGCATGGCGGGACAGGGAAATCAGCCCCAGCATTTT. It encodes CASMAGQGNQPQHF. This sequence joins TRBV2 and TRBJ1-5, with 9 bases matching TRBD1. Germline values: CDR1 SNHLY, CDR2 FYNNEI. CDR3 size: 14 residues. The V and J ends lost 7 bases and 4 bases, in that order; junction bases with no gene match: 5.